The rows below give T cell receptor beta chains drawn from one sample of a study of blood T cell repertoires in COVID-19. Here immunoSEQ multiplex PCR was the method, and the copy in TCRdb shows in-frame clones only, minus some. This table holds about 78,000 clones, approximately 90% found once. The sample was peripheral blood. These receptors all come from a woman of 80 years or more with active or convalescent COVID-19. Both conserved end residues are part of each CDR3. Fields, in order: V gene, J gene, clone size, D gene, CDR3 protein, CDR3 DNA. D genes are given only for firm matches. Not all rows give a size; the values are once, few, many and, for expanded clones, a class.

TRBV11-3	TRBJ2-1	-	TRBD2	CASSSRLAGSYNEQFF	TGTGCCAGCAGCTCACGACTAGCGGGGTCCTACAATGAGCAGTTCTTC
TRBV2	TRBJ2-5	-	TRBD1	CASSEGGTGKETQYF	TGTGCCAGCAGTGAAGGTGGGACAGGGAAAGAGACCCAGTACTTC
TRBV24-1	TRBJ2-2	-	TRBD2	CATSDSVAGANTGELFF	TGTGCCACCAGTGATTCGGTAGCGGGGGCGAACACCGGGGAGCTGTTTTTT
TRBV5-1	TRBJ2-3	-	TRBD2	CASSRLLAGVGNTQYF	TGCGCCAGCAGCAGACTACTAGCGGGGGTCGGGAATACGCAGTATTTT
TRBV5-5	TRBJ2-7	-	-	CASSLAPVGYEQYF	TGTGCCAGCAGCTTGGCTCCCGTCGGCTACGAGCAGTACTTC
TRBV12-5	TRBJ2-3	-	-	CASGLGGLATDTQYF	TGTGCTAGTGGTTTGGGGGGACTTGCCACAGATACGCAGTATTTT
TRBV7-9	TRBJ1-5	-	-	CASGGNQPQHF	TGTGCCAGCGGCGGGAATCAGCCCCAGCATTTT
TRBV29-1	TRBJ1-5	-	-	CSAITYSNQPQHF	TGCAGCGCTATTACATATAGCAATCAGCCCCAGCATTTT
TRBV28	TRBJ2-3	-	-	CASSVGTDTQYF	TGTGCCAGCAGTGTCGGCACAGATACGCAGTATTTT
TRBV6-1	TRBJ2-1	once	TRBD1	CASSDDRVGRPEQFF	TGTGCCAGCAGTGACGACAGGGTCGGGCGTCCTGAGCAGTTCTTC